Sequencing of this T cell receptor (beta chain) was carried out in a study of beta chain features in type 1 diabetes. Study information: Comparable age, gender and cell yields were observed in patients relative to healthy donors. The study, taken as a whole, reports: A closer apparent resemblance between naive, central memory and Treg TCRB repertoires was seen in patients than in healthy donors. Moderately but significantly shorter TCRB CDR3s were found in Type 1 diabetes patients in all four CD4+ subsets. Researchers cautioned that cDNA sequencing could over-represent cells with high TCR expression.

Sorted populations all exceeded 95% purity. This CDR3 comprises 15 residues. Germline V gene lookup returns CDR1 MNHNY and CDR2 SVGAGI (reference sequence). V was clipped by 6 bases and J by 5 bases, with 19 bases between them. Expressed TCRB transcripts were sequenced after all isolated RNA was converted to cDNA. Assay used: immunoSEQ multiplex PCR; TCRdb lists only in-frame clones, some missing. Seen here are roughly 180,000 clones, approximately 8.1% observed once, and the top ten hold roughly 1%. This clone was picked up a small number of times. Antigen specificity is unknown. The sequenced sample consisted of central memory CD4+ T cells from blood. The chain joins TRBV6-6 to TRBJ1-1; tentatively, D is TRBD1 (5 bases). The sequence derives from a woman in her forties with type 1 diabetes. The CDR3 DNA sequence: TGTGCCAGCAGCCCGGGGGGAGTGGATAGGACTGAAGCTTTCTTT. Translated, it gives CASSPGGVDRTEAFF.